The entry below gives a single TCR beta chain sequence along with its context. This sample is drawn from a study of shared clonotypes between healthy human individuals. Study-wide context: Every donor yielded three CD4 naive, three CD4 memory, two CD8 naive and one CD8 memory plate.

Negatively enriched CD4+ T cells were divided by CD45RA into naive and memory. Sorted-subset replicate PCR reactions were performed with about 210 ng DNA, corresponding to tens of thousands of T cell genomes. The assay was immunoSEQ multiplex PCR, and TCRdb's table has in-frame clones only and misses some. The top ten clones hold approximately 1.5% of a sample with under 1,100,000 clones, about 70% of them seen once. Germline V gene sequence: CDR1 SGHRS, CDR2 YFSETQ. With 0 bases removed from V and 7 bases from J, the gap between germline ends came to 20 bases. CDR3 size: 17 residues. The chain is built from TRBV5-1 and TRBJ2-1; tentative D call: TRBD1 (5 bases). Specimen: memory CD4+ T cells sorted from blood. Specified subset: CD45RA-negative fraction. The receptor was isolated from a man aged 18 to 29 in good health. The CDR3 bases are TGCGCCAGCAGCTTGGATCCGGTGGGGCTAGGGAAAAATGAGCAGTTCTTC. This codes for CASSLDPVGLGKNEQFF.